This TCR beta chain originates from a study of CD8 T cells in ankylosing spondylitis (dated by TCRdb to 2017 to 2019). Notes on the research overall: The study profiled T cell receptor beta repertoires in healthy donors and ankylosing spondylitis patients to find disease-linked TCR variants. The whole study cohort included over a hundred healthy donors and under 30 ankylosing spondylitis patients. Peripheral blood samples were taken, and synovial fluid was additionally collected from ankylosing spondylitis patients. Findings and caveats that apply to the study as a whole: The disease-linked clones were reported as significantly enriched in matched synovial fluid samples from ankylosing spondylitis patients. A TCR beta motif made up of seven or eight highly homologous amino acid variants appeared to be characteristic of blood from ankylosing spondylitis patients. Some motif variants were previously reported in synovial fluid and blood of reactive arthritis patients, suggesting common disease-initiation mechanisms. The disease-linked clones showed a CD8+ phenotype and occurred at relatively low frequencies in peripheral blood.

Sequenced using an Illumina HiSeq 2500. TCR beta libraries were prepared by quantitative 5'-RACE with molecular barcodes. From the authors' description of their analysis: A new computational method, built on a probabilistic model of VDJ rearrangement, was used to identify disease-linked TCR variants. TCRdb reworked the public reads: Q25 trimming with fastp, MiXCR clone assembly, productive beta chains retained. Each CDR3 protein gets just one entry, which takes the most common genes and DNA from the rows behind it. These V and J calls originate from TCRdb's pipeline instead of the authors' own analysis. Present in this sample are roughly 130,000 distinct CDR3 sequences, around 7% of which were seen just once. The biggest ten clones account for 9% to 15% of the sample. V loses 0 bases of germline sequence and J loses 2 bases, and the interval between the two ends is 14 bases. Sequences LNHNV (CDR1) and YYDKDF (CDR2) are obtained from the germline V gene (reference sequence). The CDR3 contains 17 residues, cysteine and phenylalanine counted. Only the CDR3 region is kept as DNA, spanning 51 bases read in frame from base 1.

This clonotype showed up many times. Its antigen remains undetermined. Base qualities are missing; no much larger clone stands one base away. The origin of this receptor is a male donor with ankylosing spondylitis or in good health (not recorded which). The rearrangement joined TRBV15 to TRBJ1-5; a weak D assignment points to TRBD1 (6 bases agree). The specimen sequenced was blood, either unsorted or a sorted T cell fraction (not recorded which). The encoded CDR3 is CATSRDGGPGGNQPQHF. At the DNA level, the sequence is TGTGCCACCAGCAGAGATGGGGGCCCTGGTGGCAATCAGCCCCAGCATTTT.